The clone carrying this T cell receptor (beta chain) has just a few counts. Antigen: not known. TCRdb ran MiXCR on the RT-PCR reads and lists one entry per CDR3 protein. The table has about 520,000 distinct CDR3 sequences, approximately 11% seen once. The data belong to a study of response to subunit inactivated influenza vaccine. Findings and limits, study-wide: The authors suggested that few new T cells are recruited per seasonal influenza vaccination.

This CDR3 contains 14 residues. Germline loops: CDR1 LGHDT, CDR2 YNNKEL (reference sequence). Trimming cost V 1 base and J 7 bases; bases outside gene matches: 5. The TCR sequence derives from a man aged 50-60 years who received an inactivated influenza vaccine. Sequenced material: PBMCs from blood, taken roughly 46 days after vaccination. The chain recombines TRBV3-1 with TRBJ2-7, with TRBD1 matching over 9 bases. The CDR3 bases are TGTGCCAGCAGCCAAGCCACAGGGGGCCGGGAGCAGTACTTC. Protein product: CASSQATGGREQYF.